These 9 T cell receptor beta chains were all obtained from the same sample, sequenced in a study of CD8 T cells in Susac syndrome (dated by TCRdb to the late 2010s). The method behind the library was the immunoSEQ multiplex PCR assay. RNA was extracted using the RNeasy kit, and roughly 0.5 to 1 ug of the RNA was reverse transcribed with random hexamers. TCRdb ran its own pipeline on the public reads, namely fastp trimming at Q25 and MiXCR clone calling, and kept in-frame beta chains. Every CDR3 protein is listed once, alongside the most common genes and DNA of its rows. The sample table contains some 95,000 distinct CDR3 sequences; only one count was recorded for approximately 92% of them. The top ten clonotypes cover about 0.32% of the sample. Sequencing used CD8+ T cells from PBMCs. These receptor sequences come from a human donor in good health.

This chain links TRBV15 with TRBJ2-1; 8 nucleotides match TRBD2. The CDR3 length is 15 residues. V shed 1 base, J shed 6 bases, and the junction held 5 bases outside the gene matches. Germline-derived CDR1 and CDR2 are LNHNV and YYDKDF (reference sequence). The CDR3 DNA is TGTGCCACCAGCAGAGTTGCGGGGGGTCCCAATGAGCAGTTCTTC. It translates to CATSRVAGGPNEQFF.

The chain recombines TRBV5-6 with TRBJ2-5; 7 nucleotides agree with TRBD2. Looked up from germline, CDR1 is SGHDT and CDR2 is YYEEEE. V was pared by 3 bases and J by 5 bases, with 7 bases of the junction left unmatched. This CDR3 is built from 14 residues. The CDR3 loop reads CASSWGGDSETQYF. The CDR3 bases are TGTGCCAGCAGCTGGGGGGGGGACTCGGAGACCCAGTACTTC.

The table lists this clonotype with a count of one. The chain uses TRBV6-5 and TRBJ1-1; maybe TRBD1 (5 bases). The CDR3 contains 14 residues. V lost 5 bases and J 1 base, leaving 11 bases between the germline ends. Germline V gives CDR1 MNHEY, CDR2 SVGAGI. The CDR3 bases are TGTGCCAGCAGTACCGTGGGGGGGAACACTGAAGCTTTCTTT. Encoded protein: CASSTVGGNTEAFF.

J is TRBJ2-7 and V is TRBV6-2 or TRBV6-3, with 7 bases matching TRBD1. CDR1 and CDR2 from the germline V gene are MNHEY and SVGEGT. The length of the CDR3 is 16 residues. The V gene end was trimmed by 4 bases and the J gene end by 3 bases; junction bases not matched to a gene: 12. CDR3 sequence: CASSSYADRLDYEQYF. The CDR3 DNA follows: TGTGCCAGCAGTTCTTATGCGGACAGGTTAGACTACGAGCAGTACTTC.

V usage is TRBV29-1 and J usage is TRBJ2-7; D might be TRBD2 (5 bases). Germline values: CDR1 SQVTM, CDR2 ANQGSEA. Trimming stripped 6 bases from V and 0 bases from J, with 12 bases between. CDR3 size: 13 residues. The DNA for the CDR3 is TGCAGCGTCCTTGGTGAGGGCTCCTACGAGCAGTACTTC. Its protein product is CSVLGEGSYEQYF.

The chain is built from TRBV27 and TRBJ1-6, with a weak D call TRBD1 (6 bases). Looked up from germline, CDR1 is MNHEY and CDR2 is SMNVEV (reference sequence). The CDR3 sequence is 17 residues long. Trimming shortened V by 5 bases and J by 0 bases, and 14 bases separated the two germline ends. CDR3 loop: CASSPTDSSSYNSPLHF. The CDR3 DNA is TGTGCCAGCAGTCCTACGGACAGTAGCTCCTATAATTCACCCCTCCACTTT.

The rearrangement links TRBV20-1 to TRBJ1-2, with D perhaps matching TRBD1 (6 bases). The germline V and J ends were trimmed by 3 bases and 0 bases, with 8 bases remaining between them. CDR1 DFQATT and CDR2 SNEGSKA come from the germline V gene (reference sequence). This CDR3 is built from 13 residues. Here the CDR3 reads CSASRGANYGYTF. As DNA, the CDR3 is TGCAGTGCTAGTAGGGGGGCTAACTATGGCTACACCTTC.

The table lists this clonotype with a count of one. The CDR3 loop is CASSQSFDRAYEQYF. The CDR3 DNA is TGTGCCAGCAGCCAATCTTTTGACAGAGCCTACGAGCAGTACTTC. V and J are TRBV3-1 and TRBJ2-7, with a tentative D call TRBD1 (5 bases). Germline loops: CDR1 LGHDT, CDR2 YNNKEL (reference sequence). This CDR3 is 15 amino acids long. Deletions cut 2 bases from V and 2 bases from J, with 13 bases between.

The chain couples TRBV7-9 to TRBJ1-1; D gene unclear. The CDR3 is made up of 12 amino acids. V lost 8 bases and J lost 1, with 8 bases in between. CDR1 and CDR2 (germline): SEHNR, FQNEAQ (reference sequence). The CDR3 reads CASGKPNTEAFF. The CDR3 DNA reads as TGTGCCAGCGGGAAGCCGAACACTGAAGCTTTCTTT.